The 21 T cell receptor beta chains reported below all come from one sample, sequenced in a study of blood T cells in healthy people across ages. Sample-barcoded 5' priming and a J-beta primer mix drove a second PCR of about 6 to 12 cycles. TCRdb independently ran MiXCR on the 5' RACE reads; one entry per CDR3 protein. The table lists around 870,000 distinct CDR3 sequences, more than 25% of them singletons. Sequences were obtained from blood. These receptors all come from an elderly woman in good health.

The chain combines TRBV7-2 with TRBJ2-1, with D unresolved. The ends were cut back, 1 base at V and 2 bases at J, with 9 bases in the middle. Germline CDR1 and CDR2: SGHTA and FQGNSA. The CDR3 runs to 15 residues. CDR3 DNA sequence: TGTGCCAGCAGCTTAGATTTCAATACCTACAATGAGCAGTTCTTC. Protein sequence: CASSLDFNTYNEQFF.

Many counts were recorded for this clonotype. The chain links TRBV5-1 to TRBJ2-5; D not resolved. This CDR3 is built from 14 residues. With 1 base removed from V and 4 bases from J, the gap between germline ends came to 11 bases. Germline CDR1 SGHRS, CDR2 YFSETQ. The CDR3 reads CASSLNPSGETQYF. CDR3 in DNA: TGCGCCAGCAGCTTGAATCCCTCGGGAGAGACCCAGTACTTC.

V usage is TRBV7-2 and J usage is TRBJ2-3; D is possibly TRBD2 (6 bases). The V end was cut by 5 bases, the J end by 2 bases, with 14 bases between. This CDR3 is built from 15 residues. Germline lookup yields CDR1 SGHTA and CDR2 FQGNSA. CDR3: CASSLRGLVTDTQYF. The DNA for the CDR3 is TGTGCCAGCAGCCTTAGGGGACTCGTCACAGATACGCAGTATTTT. The full variable domain, its missing parts supplied by reference TRBV7-2 and TRBJ2-3, is GAGVSQSPSNKVTEKGKDVELRCDPISGHTALYWYRQSLGQGLEFLIYFQGNSAPDKSGLPSDRFSAERTGGSVSTLTIQRTQQEDSAVYLCASSLRGLVTDTQYFGPGTRLTVL.

The J gene is TRBJ2-1, the V gene TRBV7-2; the D gene is possibly TRBD1 (5 bases). The CDR3 is made up of 14 amino acids. Germline CDR1 reads SGHTA; CDR2 reads FQGNSA. The V end was cut by 1 base, the J end by 5 bases, with 9 bases between. CDR3 coding DNA: TGTGCCAGCAGCTTAGTTGGGGCCAACAATGAGCAGTTCTTC. Its protein is CASSLVGANNEQFF.

This clonotype appeared a few times. The CDR3 DNA follows: TGCAGCGTTGAAGATCTACCCGTGGGAAGCGTAACCTACAATGAGCAGTTCTTC. Its translation: CSVEDLPVGSVTYNEQFF. The rearrangement joins TRBV29-1 to TRBJ2-1; D is uncertain. V was cut by 0 bases and J by 2 bases, with 20 bases left in between. Germline CDR1 SQVTM, CDR2 ANQGSEA. The CDR3 is made up of 18 amino acids.

This clonotype was seen repeatedly, ten times or more. V is TRBV28 and J is TRBJ2-7; D is unclear. The CDR3 extends over 14 amino acids. CDR1 is MDHEN, CDR2 SYDVKM, per germline. Trimming left V 6 bases short and J 2 bases short, with 14 bases between. Here the CDR3 reads CASSLLVGPYEQYF. The CDR3 DNA is TGTGCCAGCAGCTTACTGGTGGGCCCCTACGAGCAGTACTTC.

This clonotype was seen ten or more times. The chain employs TRBV5-1 and TRBJ2-3, with D uncertain. This CDR3 is built from 16 residues. The ends were cut back, 0 bases at V and 1 base at J, with 12 bases in the middle. Germline lookup yields CDR1 SGHRS and CDR2 YFSETQ. CDR3 region: CASSLADNSRTDTQYF. As DNA, the CDR3 is TGCGCCAGCAGCTTGGCCGACAATTCCCGCACAGATACGCAGTATTTT.

This chain uses TRBV7-9 with TRBJ2-5, with D hard to call. The CDR3 is made up of 14 amino acids. Germline loops: CDR1 SEHNR, CDR2 FQNEAQ (reference sequence). The V gene lost 6 bases and the J gene lost 2 bases, with 13 bases spanning the gap. As DNA, the CDR3 is TGTGCCAGCAGGTTGCGGTCTACGCAAGAGACCCAGTACTTC. Amino acids: CASRLRSTQETQYF. Supplemented by reference TRBV7-9 and TRBJ2-5, the full variable domain reads DTGVSQNPRHKITKRGQNVTFRCDPISEHNRLYWYRQTLGQGPEFLTYFQNEAQLEKSRLLSDRFSAERPKGSFSTLEIQRTEQGDSAMYLCASRLRSTQETQYFGPGTRLLVL.

CDR3 bases: TGTGCCAGCAGCCCCATTGTAGGGGACCGGCCCTACGAGCAGTACTTC. Translation: CASSPIVGDRPYEQYF. The genes are TRBV12-3 or TRBV12-4 and TRBJ2-7, with D perhaps TRBD1 or TRBD2 (5 bases each). Trimming took off 6 bases at V and 2 bases at J, with 20 bases between the two ends. The CDR3 extends over 16 amino acids.

The chain recombines TRBV28 with TRBJ1-6, with TRBD1 matching 9 bases. Losses at the gene ends were 6 bases for V and 2 bases for J; bases not matched to a gene: 2. Germline CDR1 and CDR2: MDHEN and SYDVKM. The CDR3 has 15 amino acids. CDR3 loop: CASRGTGTYNSPLHF. Here the CDR3 DNA reads TGTGCCAGCAGGGGGACAGGGACCTATAATTCACCCCTCCACTTT.

Ten or more counts support this clonotype. The J gene is TRBJ2-5, the V gene TRBV5-1, with unresolved D. The CDR3 is 11 amino acids. CDR1 is SGHRS and CDR2 is YFSETQ in the germline V gene. Trimming cost V 2 bases and J 5 bases, with 4 bases left between them. CDR3 coding DNA: TGCGCCAGCAGCTTCCCGGAGACCCAGTACTTC. As protein: CASSFPETQYF.

The chain joins TRBV9 to TRBJ2-5, with 8 bases aligning to TRBD2. The length of the CDR3 is 14 residues. V lost 3 bases to trimming and J lost 5 bases; unmatched junction nucleotides: 6. Germline CDR1 SGDLS, CDR2 YYNGEE. CDR3 nucleotides: TGTGCCAGCAGCGCCGGGGGGGCGGAGGAGACCCAGTACTTC. It specifies CASSAGGAEETQYF.

This clonotype was recorded many times. This chain joins TRBV10-2 and TRBJ1-2; D perhaps matches TRBD1 (5 bases). The CDR3 has 15 amino acids. Germline CDR1 WSHSY, CDR2 SAAADI. Trimming left V 2 bases short and J 0 bases short, with 10 bases between. CDR3 residues: CASSELDRTNYGYTF. DNA of the CDR3: TGCGCCAGCAGTGAGCTCGACAGAACTAACTATGGCTACACCTTC.

This clonotype was picked up one time. A clone one base away is much larger, so this may be a read error. The chain recombines TRBV9 with TRBJ2-3, with 8 bases fitting TRBD2. CDR1 is SGDLS and CDR2 is YYNGEE in the germline V gene. The CDR3 totals 15 residues. For the CDR3, the DNA is TGTGCCAGCAGCGTAGGCGGGGGGTTCTCAGATGCGCAGTATTTT. It codes for CASSVGGGFSDAQYF.

This clonotype showed up many times. This chain uses TRBV6-2 or TRBV6-3 with TRBJ2-7; tentatively, D is TRBD2 (5 bases). The CDR3 contains 12 residues. The V gene lost 8 bases and the J gene lost 0 bases, with 8 bases spanning the gap. Germline CDR1 is MNHEY and CDR2 is SVGEGT. The CDR3 nucleotides are TGTGCCAGCGAGGGAAACTCCTACGAGCAGTACTTC. The encoded protein is CASEGNSYEQYF.

Comments on this clonotype: This could be a read error, since a much larger clone is one nucleotide away. The chain uses TRBV12-3 or TRBV12-4 and TRBJ2-5, with 10 positions matching TRBD2. The CDR3 has 15 amino acids. This chain's CDR3 is CASSALLAGRETHYF. The DNA of the CDR3 is TGTGCCAGCAGTGCCCTACTAGCGGGGAGGGAGACCCACTACTTC.

This clonotype showed up many times. The V and J genes are TRBV24-1 and TRBJ2-1, with TRBD1 matching 8 bases. CDR3 length equals 15 residues. Germline V gene data show CDR1 as KGHDR and CDR2 as SFDVKD. The V and J ends lost 9 bases and 6 bases, in that order; junction bases with no gene match: 12. The CDR3 region has the DNA TGTGCCACCGGAGGCTCAGGGGGCTACGGCAATGAGCAGTTCTTC. It is translated as CATGGSGGYGNEQFF.

This clonotype was seen repeatedly, ten times or more. The chain employs TRBV7-2 and TRBJ2-7; D gene unclear. CDR1 is SGHTA, CDR2 FQGNSA, per germline. There are 14 residues in the CDR3. Trimming stripped 5 bases from V and 0 bases from J, with 11 bases between. CDR3 amino acids: CASSPRSSSYEQYF. The CDR3 DNA is TGTGCCAGCAGCCCTCGATCTTCCTCCTACGAGCAGTACTTC.

This clonotype was observed many times. The chain is built from TRBV6-6 and TRBJ1-2; TRBD1 might be the D (5 bases). Germline lookup yields CDR1 MNHNY and CDR2 SVGAGI (reference sequence). The V end was cut by 6 bases, the J end by 3 bases, with 14 bases between. The CDR3 is made up of 14 amino acids. The CDR3 DNA reads TGTGCCAGCAGCCCCGGGCAGGGCGACTATGGCTACACCTTC. Its translation is CASSPGQGDYGYTF.

A few counts support this clonotype. One junction end disagrees with the germline gene, perhaps due to a read error. This chain connects TRBV18 to TRBJ1-2, with TRBD1 matching 10 bases. CDR3 length equals 15 residues. The germline CDR1 and CDR2 sequences are KGHSH and LQKENI. The CDR3 here is CASSPPTGGFYGYTF. The CDR3 DNA follows: TGTGCCAGCTCCCCACCGACAGGGGGCTTTTATGGCTACACCTTC.

For this clonotype: At one end, the junction sequence differs from germline, possibly due to a read error. The chain joins TRBV6-2 or TRBV6-3 to TRBJ2-5; D perhaps matches TRBD2 (6 bases). The CDR3 contains 14 residues. Germline V gene data show CDR1 as MNHEY and CDR2 as SVGEGT. The CDR3 here is CASRGLSGEETQDF. CDR3 in DNA: TGTGCCAGCAGAGGTCTCTCTGGGGAGGAGACCCAGGACTTC.